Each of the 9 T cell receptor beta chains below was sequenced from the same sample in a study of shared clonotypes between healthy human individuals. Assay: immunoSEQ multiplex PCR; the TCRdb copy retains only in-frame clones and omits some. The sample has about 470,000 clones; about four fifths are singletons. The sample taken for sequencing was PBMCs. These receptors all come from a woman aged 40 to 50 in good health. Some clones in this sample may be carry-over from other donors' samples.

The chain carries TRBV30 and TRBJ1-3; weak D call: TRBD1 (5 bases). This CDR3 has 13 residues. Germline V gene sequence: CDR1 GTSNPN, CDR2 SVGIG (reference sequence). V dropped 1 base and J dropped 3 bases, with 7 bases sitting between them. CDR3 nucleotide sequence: TGTGCCTGGAGTGAGGGGTATGGAAACACCATATATTTT. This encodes CAWSEGYGNTIYF. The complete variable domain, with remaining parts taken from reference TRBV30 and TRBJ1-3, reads SQTIHQWPATLVQPVGSPLSLECTVEGTSNPNLYWYRQAAGRGLQLLFYSVGIGQISSEVPQNLSASRPQDRQFILSSKKLLLSDSGFYLCAWSEGYGNTIYFGEGSWLTVV.

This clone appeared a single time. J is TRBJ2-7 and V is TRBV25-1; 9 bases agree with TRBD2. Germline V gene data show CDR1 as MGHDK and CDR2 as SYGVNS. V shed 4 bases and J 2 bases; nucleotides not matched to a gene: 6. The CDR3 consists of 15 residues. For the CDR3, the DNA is TGTGCCAGCAGTGGGACGACTAGCGGAACCTACGAGCAGTACTTC. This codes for CASSGTTSGTYEQYF.

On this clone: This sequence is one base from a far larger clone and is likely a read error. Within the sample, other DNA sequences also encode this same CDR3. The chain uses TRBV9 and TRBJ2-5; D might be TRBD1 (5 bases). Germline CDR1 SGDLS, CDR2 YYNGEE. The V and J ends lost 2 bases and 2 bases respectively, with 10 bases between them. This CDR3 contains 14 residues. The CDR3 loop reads CASSVDRTQETQYF. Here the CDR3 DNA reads TGTGCCAGCAGCGTCGACAGAACGCAAGAGACCCAGTACTTC.

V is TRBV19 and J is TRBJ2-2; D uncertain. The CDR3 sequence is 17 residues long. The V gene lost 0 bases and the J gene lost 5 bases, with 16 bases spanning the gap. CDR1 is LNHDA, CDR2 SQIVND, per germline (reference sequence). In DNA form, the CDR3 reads TGTGCCAGTAGTATAGATAGTTTTACCCCCGGGACCGGGGAGCTGTTTTTT. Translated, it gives CASSIDSFTPGTGELFF.

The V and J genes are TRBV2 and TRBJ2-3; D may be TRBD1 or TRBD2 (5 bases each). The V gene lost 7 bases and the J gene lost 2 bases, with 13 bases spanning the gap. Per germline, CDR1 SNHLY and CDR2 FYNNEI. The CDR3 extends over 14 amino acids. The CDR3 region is CASNRDHATDTQYF. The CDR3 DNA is TGTGCCAGCAACCGGGACCATGCCACAGATACGCAGTATTTT.

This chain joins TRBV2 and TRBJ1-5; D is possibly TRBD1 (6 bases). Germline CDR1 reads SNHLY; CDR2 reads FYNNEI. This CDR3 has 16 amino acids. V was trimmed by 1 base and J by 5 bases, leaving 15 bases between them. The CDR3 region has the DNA TGTGCCAGCAGTGAAGGGGGGCGGGGTGGCGATCAGCCCCAGCATTTT. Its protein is CASSEGGRGGDQPQHF.

The CDR3 sequence is CASSKYPGDIQYF. DNA of the CDR3: TGTGCCAGCAGTAAATATCCCGGGGACATTCAGTACTTC. V gene TRBV28 combines with J gene TRBJ2-4, with D tentatively TRBD2 (5 bases). V was cut by 5 bases and J by 8 bases, with 13 bases left in between. The CDR3 consists of 13 residues. Germline values: CDR1 MDHEN, CDR2 SYDVKM.

The CDR3 loop is CASSFGGEKLFF. DNA for the CDR3: TGTGCCAGCAGCTTTGGGGGGGAAAAACTGTTTTTT. The V gene is TRBV11-2, the J gene TRBJ1-4; possibly TRBD1 for D (5 bases). V was pared by 3 bases and J by 8 bases, with 7 bases between. CDR3 size: 12 residues. CDR1 is SGHAT and CDR2 is FQNNGV in the germline V gene.

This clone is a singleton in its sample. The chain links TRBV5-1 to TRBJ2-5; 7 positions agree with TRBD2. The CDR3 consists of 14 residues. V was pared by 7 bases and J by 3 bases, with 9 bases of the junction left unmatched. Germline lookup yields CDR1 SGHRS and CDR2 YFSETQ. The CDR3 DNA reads TGCGCCAGCTTCGCCCCGGGAGGTAAAGAGACCCAGTACTTC. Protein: CASFAPGGKETQYF. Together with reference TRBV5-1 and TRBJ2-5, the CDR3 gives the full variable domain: KAGVTQTPRYLIKTRGQQVTLSCSPISGHRSVSWYQQTPGQGLQFLFEYFSETQRNKGNFPGRFSGRQFSNSRSEMNVSTLELGDSALYLCASFAPGGKETQYFGPGTRLLVL.